Listed below are T cell receptor beta chains from one sample, sequenced in a study of technical replicates of blood from a handful of donors. The table came from immunoSEQ multiplex PCR; TCRdb's copy has only in-frame clones and leaves some out. The profile covers approximately 73,000 clones, with 92% appearing a single time and under 0.5% taken by the ten largest. The sample comprised T cells isolated from PBMCs. Receptor source: a human donor in good health. The conserved cysteine and the conserved F or W are not part of the CDR3 here. Clone size is shown for a subset of rows, as once, few, many or a class of expanded clone.

v_gene | abundance | CDR3aa
TRBV30 | - | AWKGLAVDEQY
TRBV4-2 | - | ASSQGGQGANYGYT
TRBV6-5 | - | ASSSPGQGTYEQY
TRBV29-1 | - | SVDSARGTDTQY
TRBV11-2 | - | ASSFSASSLSSTDTQY
TRBV30 | - | AWSVRVDEQF
TRBV9 | - | ASSDAGSYEQY
TRBV5-4 | - | ASSFGSSGVYEQY
TRBV7-9 | - | ASSLPTRGQTEAF
TRBV10-3 | - | AISDRSTDTQY
TRBV4-1 | - | ASSQVSGSDIQY
TRBV28 | once | ASSLPGTGIGEQF
TRBV4-3 | - | ASSQELDRKGQY
TRBV30 | - | AWSVAGGNEQY
TRBV4-1 | - | ASSPRLDGLYGYT
TRBV5-4 | - | ASSLDRAGTQY
TRBV6-5 | - | ASSYSGGDYYEQY
TRBV27 | - | ASSLTGRDQPQH
TRBV18 | few | ASSRQLNTEAF
TRBV7-8 | - | ASSSGTGAYEQY
TRBV21-1 | - | ASSKGDQGRSYNEQF
TRBV9 | - | ASSVRGGGYT
TRBV5-1 | - | ASSYDREREQY
TRBV18 | once | ASSLQETQY
TRBV9 | - | ASSVGLAGAYEQY
TRBV10-3 | - | AISESYFSNQPQH
TRBV19 | - | ASSTGTANYGYT
TRBV2 | few | ASSRTGGTEAF
TRBV4-1 | - | ASSRRPEGNEQF
TRBV4-1 | few | ASRVYGGAVGGYT
TRBV6-6 | - | ASSYPLGAVTDTQY
TRBV4-3 | - | ASSQGREGGETQY
TRBV19 | - | ASSVLKGKDQPQH
TRBV5-1 | - | ASSLAVRRPDTEAF
TRBV20-1 | once | SATGVYGYT
TRBV7-9 | - | ASSLSGRIYNEQF
TRBV19 | - | ASSIVASVTSYEQY
TRBV30 | - | AWRRGSGNTIY
TRBV29-1 | once | SVEEQGNGNTIY
TRBV10-1 | once | AGRKSWGCSNQPQH
TRBV7-9 | - | ASSPFRGQIQETQY
TRBV18 | - | ASSPPTGGETNEKLF
TRBV6-5 | - | ASSYWGGLGSYEQY
TRBV7-8 | - | ASSLDRNEQF
TRBV19 | - | ASTQGDGELF
TRBV27 | - | ASSSGRRSAYYGYT
TRBV12-5 | - | ASGQGHGVAESDTQY